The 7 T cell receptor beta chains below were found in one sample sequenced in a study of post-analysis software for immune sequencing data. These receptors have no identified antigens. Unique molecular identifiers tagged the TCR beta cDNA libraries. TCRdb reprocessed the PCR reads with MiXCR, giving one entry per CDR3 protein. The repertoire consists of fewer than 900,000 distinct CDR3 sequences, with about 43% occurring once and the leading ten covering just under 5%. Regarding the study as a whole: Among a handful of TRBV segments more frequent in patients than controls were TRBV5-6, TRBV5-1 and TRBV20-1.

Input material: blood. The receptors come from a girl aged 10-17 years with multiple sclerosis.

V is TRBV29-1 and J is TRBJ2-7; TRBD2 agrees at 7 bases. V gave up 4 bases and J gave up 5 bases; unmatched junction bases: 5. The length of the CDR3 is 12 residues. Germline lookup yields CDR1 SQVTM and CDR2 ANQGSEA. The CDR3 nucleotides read TGCAGCGTTGGGGGGGAGGGCCACGAGCAGTACTTC. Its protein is CSVGGEGHEQYF.

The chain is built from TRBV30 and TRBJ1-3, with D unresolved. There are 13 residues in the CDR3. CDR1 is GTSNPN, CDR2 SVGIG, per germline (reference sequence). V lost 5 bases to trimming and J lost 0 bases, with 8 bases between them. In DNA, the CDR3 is TGTGCCTGGGACGGTCACTCTGGAAACACCATATATTTT. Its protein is CAWDGHSGNTIYF.

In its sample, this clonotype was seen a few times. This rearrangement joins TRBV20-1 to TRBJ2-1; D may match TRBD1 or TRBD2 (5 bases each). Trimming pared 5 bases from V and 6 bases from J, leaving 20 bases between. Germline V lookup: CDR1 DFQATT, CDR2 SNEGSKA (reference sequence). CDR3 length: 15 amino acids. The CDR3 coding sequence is TGCAGTGCTCCACACAGAGGGACCCCCCCCAATGAGCAGTTCTTC. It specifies CSAPHRGTPPNEQFF.

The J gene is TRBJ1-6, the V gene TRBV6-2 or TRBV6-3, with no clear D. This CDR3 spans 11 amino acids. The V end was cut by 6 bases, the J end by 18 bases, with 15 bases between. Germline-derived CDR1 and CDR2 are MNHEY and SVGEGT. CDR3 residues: CASRGPDLDHF. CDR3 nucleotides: TGTGCCAGCAGGGGCCCGGATTTGGACCACTTT.

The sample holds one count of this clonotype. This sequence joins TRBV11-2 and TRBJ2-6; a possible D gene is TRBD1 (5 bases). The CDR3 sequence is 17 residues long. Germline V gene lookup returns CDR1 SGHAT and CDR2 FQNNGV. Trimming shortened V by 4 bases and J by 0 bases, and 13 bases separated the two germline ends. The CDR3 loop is CASSWGGSSSGANVLTF. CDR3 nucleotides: TGTGCCAGCAGCTGGGGCGGAAGCTCCTCTGGGGCCAACGTCCTGACTTTC.

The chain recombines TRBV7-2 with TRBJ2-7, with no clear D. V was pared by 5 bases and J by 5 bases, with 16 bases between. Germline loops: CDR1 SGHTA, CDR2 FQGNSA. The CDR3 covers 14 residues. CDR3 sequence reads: CTSSPRAPPNEQYF. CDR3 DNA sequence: TGTACCAGCAGCCCTCGGGCCCCTCCCAACGAGCAGTACTTC.

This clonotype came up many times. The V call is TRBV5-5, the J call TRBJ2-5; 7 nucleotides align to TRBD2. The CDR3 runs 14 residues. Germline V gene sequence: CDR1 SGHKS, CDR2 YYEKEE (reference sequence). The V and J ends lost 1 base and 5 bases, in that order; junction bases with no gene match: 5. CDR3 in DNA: TGTGCCAGCAGCTTGCGCGGGAGTGGGGAGACCCAGTACTTC. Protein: CASSLRGSGETQYF.